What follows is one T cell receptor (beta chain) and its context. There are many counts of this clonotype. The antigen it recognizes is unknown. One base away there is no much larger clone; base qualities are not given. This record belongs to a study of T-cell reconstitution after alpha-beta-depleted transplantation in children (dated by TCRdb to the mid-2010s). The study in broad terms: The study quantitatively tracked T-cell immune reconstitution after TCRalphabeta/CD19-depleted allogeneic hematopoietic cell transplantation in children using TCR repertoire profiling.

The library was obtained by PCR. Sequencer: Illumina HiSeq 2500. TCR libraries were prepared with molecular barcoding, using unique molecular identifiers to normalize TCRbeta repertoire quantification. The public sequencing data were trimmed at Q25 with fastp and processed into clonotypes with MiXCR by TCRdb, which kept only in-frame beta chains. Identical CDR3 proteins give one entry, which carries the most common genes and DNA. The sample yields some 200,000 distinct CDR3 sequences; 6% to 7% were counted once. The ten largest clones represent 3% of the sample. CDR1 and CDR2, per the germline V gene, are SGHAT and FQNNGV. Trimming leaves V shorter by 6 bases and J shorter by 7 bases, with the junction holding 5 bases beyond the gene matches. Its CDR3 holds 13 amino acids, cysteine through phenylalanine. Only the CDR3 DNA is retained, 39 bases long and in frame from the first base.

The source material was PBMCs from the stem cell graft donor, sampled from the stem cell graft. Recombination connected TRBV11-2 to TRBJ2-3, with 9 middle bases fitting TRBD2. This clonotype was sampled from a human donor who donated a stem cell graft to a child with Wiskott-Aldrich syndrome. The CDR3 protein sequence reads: CASRAGGRNTQYF. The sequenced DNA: TGTGCCAGCAGGGCGGGGGGGCGGAATACGCAGTATTTT.